The rows below give T cell receptor beta chains drawn from one sample of a study of T cell responses to AZD1222 COVID-19 vaccine. Clones were sequenced by immunoSEQ multiplex PCR, and TCRdb holds only the in-frame ones, with some missing. Among 150,000 or so clones listed, more than 80% were seen once. The sequencing here drew on peripheral blood, taken 28 days after the second dose of the MenACWY control vaccine. These receptors originate from an adult who received the MenACWY meningococcal vaccine as a control. CDR3s include the opening cysteine and the closing phenylalanine or tryptophan. A D gene is named only where the DNA matches it firmly. Size is stated for part of the rows, as once, few or many counts, or as a class when the clone is expanded.

- - TRBJ1-1 TRBV30 CAWRGATEAFF TGTGCCTGGAGGGGGGCCACTGAAGCTTTCTTT
- - TRBJ2-2 TRBV9 CASSPDPRNTGELFF TGTGCCAGCAGCCCTGACCCCCGAAACACCGGGGAGCTGTTTTTT
- - TRBJ2-3 TRBV4-3 CASSQDGITDTQYF TGCGCCAGCAGCCAAGACGGGATCACAGATACGCAGTATTTT
- - TRBJ2-3 TRBV2 CASSLTDTQYF TGTGCCAGCAGTTTAACAGATACGCAGTATTTT
- - TRBJ2-3 TRBV28 CASSFVGLSITDTQYF TGTGCCAGCAGTTTTGTGGGCCTATCGATTACAGATACGCAGTATTTT
- TRBD2 TRBJ2-1 TRBV19 CASTSGSSGNEQFF TGTGCCAGCACTAGCGGGAGTAGTGGCAATGAGCAGTTCTTC
- - TRBJ2-1 TRBV27 CASSLTSLLGNEQFF TGTGCCAGCAGTTTGACAAGCCTGCTGGGGAATGAGCAGTTCTTC
- TRBD1 TRBJ1-6 TRBV18 CASSPTGEGRSPLHF TGTGCCAGCTCACCAACAGGGGAAGGGCGCTCACCCCTCCACTTT
- - TRBJ1-1 TRBV7-2 CASSFNLQDTEAFF TGTGCCAGCAGCTTTAACCTTCAGGACACTGAAGCTTTCTTT
- TRBD1 TRBJ1-3 TRBV3-1/TRBV3-2 CASSQSFRQGGNTIYF TGTGCCAGCAGCCAATCCTTTAGACAGGGAGGAAACACCATATATTTT
- - TRBJ1-1 TRBV28 CASSLFGAGAQEAFF TGTGCCAGCAGTTTATTTGGGGCAGGGGCTCAGGAAGCTTTCTTT
- - TRBJ1-2 TRBV21-1 CASSRTGWGIGGYTF TGTGCCAGCAGCAGGACAGGGTGGGGGATCGGTGGCTACACCTTC
- - TRBJ2-1 TRBV19 CASHSLSSYNEQFF TGTGCCAGTCATAGCCTCAGCTCCTACAATGAGCAGTTCTTC
- - TRBJ1-5 TRBV30 CAWSVGGNQPQHF TGTGCCTGGAGTGTAGGGGGGAATCAGCCCCAGCATTTT
- TRBD1 TRBJ1-2 TRBV6-5 CASSYLGQGGGGYTF TGTGCCAGCAGTTACTTAGGACAGGGCGGCGGTGGCTACACCTTC
few - TRBJ1-2 TRBV7-2 CASSLIRDRSYYGYTF TGTGCCAGCAGCTTAATCAGAGACCGTTCCTATTATGGCTACACCTTC
- - TRBJ1-2 TRBV3-1/TRBV3-2 CASSQAAGTNYGYTF TGTGCCAGCAGCCAAGCCGCAGGGACTAACTATGGCTACACCTTC
- - TRBJ2-7 TRBV9 CASSVGGGPTYEQYF TGTGCCAGCAGCGTCGGAGGGGGTCCTACCTACGAGCAGTACTTC
- - TRBJ1-4 TRBV28 CASSRPPAGLFF TGTGCCAGCAGTCGCCCGCCGGCTGGACTGTTTTTT
- TRBD2 TRBJ2-1 TRBV28 CASSLWTAGDNNEQFF TGTGCCAGCAGTTTATGGACAGCGGGGGACAACAATGAGCAGTTCTTC